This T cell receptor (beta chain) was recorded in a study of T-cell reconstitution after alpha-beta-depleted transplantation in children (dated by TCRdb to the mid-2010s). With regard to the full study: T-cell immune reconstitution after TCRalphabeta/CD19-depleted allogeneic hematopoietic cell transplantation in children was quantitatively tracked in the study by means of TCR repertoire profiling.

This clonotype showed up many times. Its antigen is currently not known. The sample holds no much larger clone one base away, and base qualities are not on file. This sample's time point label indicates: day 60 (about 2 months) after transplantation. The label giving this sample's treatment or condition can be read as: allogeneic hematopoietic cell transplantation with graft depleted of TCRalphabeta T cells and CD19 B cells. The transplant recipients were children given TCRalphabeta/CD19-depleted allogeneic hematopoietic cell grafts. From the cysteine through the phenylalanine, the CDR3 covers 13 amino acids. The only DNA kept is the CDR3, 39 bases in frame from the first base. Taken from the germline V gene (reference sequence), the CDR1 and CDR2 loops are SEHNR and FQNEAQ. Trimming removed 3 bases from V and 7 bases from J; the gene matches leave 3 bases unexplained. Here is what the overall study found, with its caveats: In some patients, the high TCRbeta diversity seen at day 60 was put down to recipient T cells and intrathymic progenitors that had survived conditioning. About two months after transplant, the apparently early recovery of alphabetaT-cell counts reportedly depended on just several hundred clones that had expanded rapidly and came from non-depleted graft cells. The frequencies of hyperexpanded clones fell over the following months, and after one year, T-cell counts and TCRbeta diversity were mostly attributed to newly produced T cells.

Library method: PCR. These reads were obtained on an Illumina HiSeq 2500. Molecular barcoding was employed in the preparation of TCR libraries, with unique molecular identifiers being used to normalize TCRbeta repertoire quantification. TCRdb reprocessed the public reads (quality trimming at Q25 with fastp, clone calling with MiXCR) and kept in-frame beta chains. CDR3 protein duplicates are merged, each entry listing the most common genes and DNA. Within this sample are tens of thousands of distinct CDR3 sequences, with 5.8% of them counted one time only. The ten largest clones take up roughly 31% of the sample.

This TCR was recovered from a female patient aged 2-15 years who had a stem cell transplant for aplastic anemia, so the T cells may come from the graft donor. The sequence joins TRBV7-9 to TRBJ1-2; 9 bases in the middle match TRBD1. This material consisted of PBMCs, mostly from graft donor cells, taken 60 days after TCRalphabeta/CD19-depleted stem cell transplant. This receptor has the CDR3 CASSFGTGSGYTF. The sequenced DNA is TGTGCCAGCAGCTTTGGGACAGGGAGTGGCTACACCTTC. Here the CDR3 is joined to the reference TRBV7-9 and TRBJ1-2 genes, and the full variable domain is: DTGVSQNPRHKITKRGQNVTFRCDPISEHNRLYWYRQTLGQGPEFLTYFQNEAQLEKSRLLSDRFSAERPKGSFSTLEIQRTEQGDSAMYLCASSFGTGSGYTFGSGTRLTVV.